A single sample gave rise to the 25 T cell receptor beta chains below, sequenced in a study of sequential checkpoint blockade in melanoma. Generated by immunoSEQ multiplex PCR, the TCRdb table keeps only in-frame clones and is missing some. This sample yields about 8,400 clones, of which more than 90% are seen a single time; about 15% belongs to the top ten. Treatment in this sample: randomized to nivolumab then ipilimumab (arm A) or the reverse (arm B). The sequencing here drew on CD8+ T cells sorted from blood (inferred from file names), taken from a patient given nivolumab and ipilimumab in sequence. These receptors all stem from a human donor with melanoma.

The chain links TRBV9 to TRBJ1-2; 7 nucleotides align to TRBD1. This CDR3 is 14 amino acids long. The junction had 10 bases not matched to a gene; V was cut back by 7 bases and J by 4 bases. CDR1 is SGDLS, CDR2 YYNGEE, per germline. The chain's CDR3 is CASGVGQASYGYTF. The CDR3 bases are TGTGCCAGCGGGGTCGGACAGGCGTCCTATGGCTACACCTTC.

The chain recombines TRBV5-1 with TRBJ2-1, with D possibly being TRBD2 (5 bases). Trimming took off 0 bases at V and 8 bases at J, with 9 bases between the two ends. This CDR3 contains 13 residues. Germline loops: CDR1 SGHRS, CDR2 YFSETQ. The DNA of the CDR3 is TGCGCCAGCAGCTTGGAGCCTAGCTATGAGCAGTTCTTC. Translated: CASSLEPSYEQFF.

CDR3 DNA: TGTGCCAGCAGCTTATTGTCGGCCGGGGAGCAGTACGTC. This encodes CASSLLSAGEQYV. This rearrangement joins TRBV7-6 to TRBJ2-7, with no clear D. Trimming took 2 bases from V and 7 from J, leaving 12 bases between them. This CDR3 spans 13 amino acids. CDR1 is SGHVS, CDR2 FNYEAQ, per germline.

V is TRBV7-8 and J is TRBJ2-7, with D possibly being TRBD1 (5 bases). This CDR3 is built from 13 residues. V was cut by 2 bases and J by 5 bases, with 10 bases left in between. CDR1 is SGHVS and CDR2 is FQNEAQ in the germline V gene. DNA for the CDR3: TGTGCCAGCAGCTTATTGGGCAGGGACGAGCAGTACTTC. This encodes CASSLLGRDEQYF.

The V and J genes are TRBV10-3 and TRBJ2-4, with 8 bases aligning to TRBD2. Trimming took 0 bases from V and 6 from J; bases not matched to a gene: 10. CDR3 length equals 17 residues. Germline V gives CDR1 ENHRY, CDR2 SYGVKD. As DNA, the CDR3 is TGTGCCATCAGTGAGTCGAGTAGCGGGACCGTGGGAAACATTCAGTACTTC. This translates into CAISESSSGTVGNIQYF.

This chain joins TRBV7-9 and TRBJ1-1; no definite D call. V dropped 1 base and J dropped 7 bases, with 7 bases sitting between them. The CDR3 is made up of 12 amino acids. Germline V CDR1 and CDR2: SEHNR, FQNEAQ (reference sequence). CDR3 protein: CASSLGVGEAFF. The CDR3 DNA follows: TGTGCCAGCAGCTTAGGTGTCGGTGAAGCTTTCTTT.

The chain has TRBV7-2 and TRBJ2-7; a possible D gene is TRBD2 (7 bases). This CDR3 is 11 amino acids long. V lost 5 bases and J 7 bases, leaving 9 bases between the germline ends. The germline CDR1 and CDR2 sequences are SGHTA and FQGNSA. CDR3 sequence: CASSKGGEQYF. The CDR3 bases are TGTGCCAGCAGCAAGGGGGGGGAGCAGTACTTC.

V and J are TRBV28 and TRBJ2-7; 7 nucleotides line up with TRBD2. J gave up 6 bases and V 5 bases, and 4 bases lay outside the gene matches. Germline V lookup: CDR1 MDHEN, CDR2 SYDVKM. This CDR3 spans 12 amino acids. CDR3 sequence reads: CASSLTGGEQYF. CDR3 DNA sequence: TGTGCCAGCAGTCTAACGGGGGGCGAGCAGTACTTC.

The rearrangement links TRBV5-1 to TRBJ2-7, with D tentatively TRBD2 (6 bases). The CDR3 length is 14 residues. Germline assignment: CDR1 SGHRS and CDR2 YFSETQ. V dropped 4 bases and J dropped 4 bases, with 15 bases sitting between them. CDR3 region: CASSTQGGGYEQYF. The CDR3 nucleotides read TGCGCCAGCAGCACCCAGGGAGGAGGTTACGAGCAGTACTTC.

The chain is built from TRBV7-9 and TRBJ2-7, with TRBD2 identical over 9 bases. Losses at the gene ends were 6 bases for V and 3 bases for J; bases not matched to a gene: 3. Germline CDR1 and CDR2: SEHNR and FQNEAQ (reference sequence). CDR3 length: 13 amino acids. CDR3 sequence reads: CASRSSGDYEQYF. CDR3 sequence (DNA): TGTGCCAGCAGGTCTAGCGGGGACTACGAGCAGTACTTC.

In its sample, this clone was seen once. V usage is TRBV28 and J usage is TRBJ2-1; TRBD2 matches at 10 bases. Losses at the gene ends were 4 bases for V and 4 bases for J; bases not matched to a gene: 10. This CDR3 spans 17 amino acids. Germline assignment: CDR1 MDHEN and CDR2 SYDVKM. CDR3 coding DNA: TGTGCCAGCAGTTCTGTGACTAGCGGGCGCAGATACAATGAGCAGTTCTTC. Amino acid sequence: CASSSVTSGRRYNEQFF.

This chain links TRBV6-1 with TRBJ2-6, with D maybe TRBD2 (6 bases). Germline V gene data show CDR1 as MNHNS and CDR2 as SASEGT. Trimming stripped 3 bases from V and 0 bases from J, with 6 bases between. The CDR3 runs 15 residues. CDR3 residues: CASSEGGSGANVLTF. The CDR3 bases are TGTGCCAGCAGTGAGGGGGGCTCTGGGGCCAACGTCCTGACTTTC.

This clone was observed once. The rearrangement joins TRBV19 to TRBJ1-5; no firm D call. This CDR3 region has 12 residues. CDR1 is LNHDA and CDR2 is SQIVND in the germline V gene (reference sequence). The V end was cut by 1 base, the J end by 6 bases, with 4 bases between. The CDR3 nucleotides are TGTGCCAGTAGTATAGGCGGTCAGCCCCAGCATTTT. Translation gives CASSIGGQPQHF. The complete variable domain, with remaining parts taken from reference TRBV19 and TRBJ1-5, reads DGGITQSPKYLFRKEGQNVTLSCEQNLNHDAMYWYRQDPGQGLRLIYYSQIVNDFQKGDIAEGYSVSREKKESFPLTVTSAQKNPTAFYLCASSIGGQPQHFGDGTRLSIL.

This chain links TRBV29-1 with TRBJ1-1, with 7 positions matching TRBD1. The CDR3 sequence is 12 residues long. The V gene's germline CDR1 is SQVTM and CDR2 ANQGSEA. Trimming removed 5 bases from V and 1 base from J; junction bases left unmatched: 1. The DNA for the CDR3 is TGCAGCGTTCAGGGGGAGAACACTGAAGCTTTCTTT. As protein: CSVQGENTEAFF.

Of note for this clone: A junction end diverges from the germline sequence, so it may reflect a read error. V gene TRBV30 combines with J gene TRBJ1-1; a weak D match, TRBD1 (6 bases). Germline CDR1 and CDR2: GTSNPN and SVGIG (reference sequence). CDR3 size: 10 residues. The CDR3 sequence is CAWSRQARVF. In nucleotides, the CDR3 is TGTGCCTGGAGCCGACAGGCTCGCGTCTTT.

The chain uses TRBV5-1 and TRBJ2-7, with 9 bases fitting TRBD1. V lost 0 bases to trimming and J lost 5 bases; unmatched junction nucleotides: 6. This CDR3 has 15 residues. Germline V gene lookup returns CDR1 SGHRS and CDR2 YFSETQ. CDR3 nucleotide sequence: TGCGCCAGCAGCTTGGCCGATCGACAGGGGGACGAGCAGTACTTC. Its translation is CASSLADRQGDEQYF.

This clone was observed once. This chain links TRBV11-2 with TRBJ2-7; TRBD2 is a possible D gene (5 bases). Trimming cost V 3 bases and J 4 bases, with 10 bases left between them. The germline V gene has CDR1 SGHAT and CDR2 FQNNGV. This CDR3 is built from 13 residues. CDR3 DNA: TGTGCCAGCAGCTTTGGACTGAATTACGAGCAGTACTTC. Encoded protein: CASSFGLNYEQYF.

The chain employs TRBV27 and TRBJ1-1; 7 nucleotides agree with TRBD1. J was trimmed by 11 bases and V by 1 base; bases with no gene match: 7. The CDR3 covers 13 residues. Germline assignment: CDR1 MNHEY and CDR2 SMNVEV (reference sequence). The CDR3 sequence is CASSLWQGDWAFF. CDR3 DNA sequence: TGTGCCAGCAGTTTATGGCAGGGGGATTGGGCTTTCTTT.

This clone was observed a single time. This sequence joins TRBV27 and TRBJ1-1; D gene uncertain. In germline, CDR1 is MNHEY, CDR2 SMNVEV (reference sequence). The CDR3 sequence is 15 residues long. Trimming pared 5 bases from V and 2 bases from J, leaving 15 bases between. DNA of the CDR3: TGTGCCAGCAGTCCTACGAGGTGGTCCAACACTGAAGCTTTCTTT. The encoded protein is CASSPTRWSNTEAFF.

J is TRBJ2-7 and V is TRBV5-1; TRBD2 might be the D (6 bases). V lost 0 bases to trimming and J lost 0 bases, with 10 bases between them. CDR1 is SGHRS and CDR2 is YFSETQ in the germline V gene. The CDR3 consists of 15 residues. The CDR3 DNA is TGCGCCAGCAGCTTGGTTGGGGGGAGCTCCTACGAGCAGTACTTC. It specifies CASSLVGGSSYEQYF.

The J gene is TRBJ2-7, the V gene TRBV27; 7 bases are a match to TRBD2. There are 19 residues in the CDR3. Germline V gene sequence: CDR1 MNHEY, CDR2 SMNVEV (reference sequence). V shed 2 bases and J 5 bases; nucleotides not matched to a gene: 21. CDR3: CASSLPSFSPIGTIHEQYF. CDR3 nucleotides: TGTGCCAGCAGTTTACCCTCATTCTCCCCGATCGGGACTATTCACGAGCAGTACTTC.

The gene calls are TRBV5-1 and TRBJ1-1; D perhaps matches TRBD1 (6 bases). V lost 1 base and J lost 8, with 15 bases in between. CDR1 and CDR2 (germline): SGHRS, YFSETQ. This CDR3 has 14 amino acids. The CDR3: CASSLLGGIEEAFF. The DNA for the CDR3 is TGCGCCAGCAGCTTGTTAGGGGGAATCGAGGAAGCTTTCTTT.

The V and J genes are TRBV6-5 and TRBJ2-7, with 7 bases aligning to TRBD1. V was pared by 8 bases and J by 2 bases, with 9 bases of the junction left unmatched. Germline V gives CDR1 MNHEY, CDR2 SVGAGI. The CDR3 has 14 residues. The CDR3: CASGLSGTAYEQYF. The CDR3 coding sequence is TGTGCCAGCGGTCTCTCCGGGACAGCCTACGAGCAGTACTTC.

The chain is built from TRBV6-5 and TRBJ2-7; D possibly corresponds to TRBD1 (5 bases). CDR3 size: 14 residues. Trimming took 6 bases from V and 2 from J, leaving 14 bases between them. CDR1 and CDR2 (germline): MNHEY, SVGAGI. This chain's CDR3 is CASRTPQDTYEQYF. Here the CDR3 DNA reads TGTGCCAGCAGGACCCCTCAGGACACCTACGAGCAGTACTTC.

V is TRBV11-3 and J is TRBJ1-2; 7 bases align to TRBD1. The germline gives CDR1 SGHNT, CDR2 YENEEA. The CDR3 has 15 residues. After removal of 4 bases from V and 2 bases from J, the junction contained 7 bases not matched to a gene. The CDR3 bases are TGTGCCAGCAGCTACCCGGGACAGCCGAACTATGGCTACACCTTC. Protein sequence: CASSYPGQPNYGYTF.